The TCR beta chain under discussion was sequenced for a study of OX40 agonist ivuxolimab in advanced cancers. The study's findings and limits: No antigen was identified for the clonally expanded peripheral T cells.

V lost 7 bases to trimming and J lost 5 bases, with 16 bases between them. The germline V gene encodes CDR1 SQVTM and CDR2 ANQGSEA. The CDR3 consists of 13 residues. Produced via immunoSEQ multiplex PCR; TCRdb's table is partial and in-frame only. The sample lists 55,000 to 75,000 clones; around 87% were seen once. Enrollment shut out patients with autoimmune disease history or systemic immunosuppression. Blood was sampled at baseline, cycle 4 day 1, and cycle 7 day 1. Regarding this clone: Its antigen is not known.

This sequence was found in an adult with an advanced solid tumor such as melanoma, head and neck, liver or kidney cancer. The V call is TRBV29-1, the J call TRBJ2-3; the D is unclear. Here the sequenced sample was CD4+ or CD8+ T cells sorted from blood, taken in a trial of the OX40 agonist ivuxolimab. This chain's CDR3 is CSANKDPGDTQYF. The CDR3 region has the DNA TGCAGCGCCAACAAAGACCCCGGAGATACGCAGTATTTT.